This TCR beta chain was sequenced during a study of T cell responses to AZD1222 COVID-19 vaccine. Between the trimmed V and J ends, which lost 0 bases and 5 bases, there was a span of 12 bases. The germline CDR1 and CDR2 sequences are SGHKS and YYEKEE (reference sequence). The length of the CDR3 is 15 residues. The repertoire was sequenced with immunoSEQ multiplex PCR; TCRdb's copy has only in-frame clones and lacks some. The sample gives 200,000 or so clones, around 86% of which show up once; about 3% is in the top ten. This clone came up a few times. The sample in question was peripheral blood, obtained on day 0 of MenACWY control vaccination. The sequence was obtained from an adult in good health. This rearrangement joins TRBV5-5 to TRBJ1-5; D may be TRBD1 (6 bases). The CDR3 protein is CASSLEAGAYQPQHF. As DNA, the CDR3 is TGTGCCAGCAGCTTGGAGGCGGGGGCTTATCAGCCCCAGCATTTT.